This T cell receptor beta chain stems from a study of T cell repertoires in cytomegalovirus infection. Study-level information: Newly reported HLA-C-restricted and thoroughly characterized HLA-B-restricted CMV epitopes were employed. General study points: The ex vivo response showed dominance by HLA-C-restricted CMV-specific TCR beta clonotypes. Based on cumulative public TCR beta family frequency, carriers of CMV plus the relevant HLA were identified.

This clonotype has only a few counts. Its specificity is not known. V was shortened by 1 base and J by 5 bases, with 5 bases between the two germline ends. The CDR3 has 13 amino acids. The germline V gene has CDR1 SGHAT and CDR2 FQNNGV. TCRdb independently ran MiXCR on the reads; one entry per CDR3 protein. This sample yields 900,000 to 950,000 distinct CDR3 sequences, of which around 30% are seen a single time; over 12% belongs to the top ten. This sequence originates from a human donor in good health (CMV status not recorded). Some clones in this sample may be carry-over from other donors' samples. The chain uses TRBV11-2 and TRBJ2-2, with unresolved D. This material consisted of cultured CD8+ T cells from PBMCs, taken from culture after CMV antigen stimulation. The CDR3 DNA is TGTGCCAGCAGCTTAGTGATTACCGGGGAGCTGTTTTTT. Amino acids: CASSLVITGELFF.